This entry describes one T cell receptor beta chain. The antigen is undetermined. Method: immunoSEQ multiplex PCR; TCRdb's copy keeps in-frame clones and lacks some. The sample lists around 150,000 clones; about 90% were seen once. While the first cohort had several hundred subjects, the donors belonged to the separate validation cohort of about 120 subjects. The sample originates from a study of cytomegalovirus exposure and HLA in healthy donors. The study's findings and limits: The listing of roughly 160 TCR beta chains classed them as cytomegalovirus-associated. The tendency of first-cohort TCR clusters to co-occur in the approximately 110 validation repertoires was the finding of a later analysis.

Source material: PBMCs. The receptor was derived from a woman aged 25 to 45 in good health and CMV-seronegative.

Here the CDR3 DNA reads TGTGCCAGCAGCTTCGGCCGTCCTGGGGATGGCTACACCTTC. Encoded protein: CASSFGRPGDGYTF. The chain has TRBV7-9 and TRBJ1-2; D not resolved. Per germline, CDR1 SEHNR and CDR2 FQNEAQ (reference sequence). The CDR3 sequence is 14 residues long. The V gene lost 3 bases and the J gene lost 6 bases, with 14 bases spanning the gap. Filled out from reference TRBV7-9 and TRBJ1-2, the complete variable domain reads DTGVSQNPRHKITKRGQNVTFRCDPISEHNRLYWYRQTLGQGPEFLTYFQNEAQLEKSRLLSDRFSAERPKGSFSTLEIQRTEQGDSAMYLCASSFGRPGDGYTFGSGTRLTVV.